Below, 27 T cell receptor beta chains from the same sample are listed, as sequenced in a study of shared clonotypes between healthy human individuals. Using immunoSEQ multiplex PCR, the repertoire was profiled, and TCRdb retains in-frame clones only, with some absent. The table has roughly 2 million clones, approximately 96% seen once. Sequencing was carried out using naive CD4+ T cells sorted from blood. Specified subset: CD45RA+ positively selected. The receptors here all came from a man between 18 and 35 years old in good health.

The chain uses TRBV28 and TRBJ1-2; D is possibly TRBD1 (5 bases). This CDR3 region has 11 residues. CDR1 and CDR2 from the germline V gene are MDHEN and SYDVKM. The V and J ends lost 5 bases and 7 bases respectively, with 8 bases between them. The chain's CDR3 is CASSLGPGYTF. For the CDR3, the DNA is TGTGCCAGCAGTCTGGGACCTGGCTACACCTTC.

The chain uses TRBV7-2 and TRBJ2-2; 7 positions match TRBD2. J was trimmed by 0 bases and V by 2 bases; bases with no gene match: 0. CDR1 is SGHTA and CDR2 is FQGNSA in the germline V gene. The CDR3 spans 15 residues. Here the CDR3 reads CASSLLAANTGELFF. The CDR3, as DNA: TGTGCCAGCAGCTTACTAGCGGCGAACACCGGGGAGCTGTTTTTT.

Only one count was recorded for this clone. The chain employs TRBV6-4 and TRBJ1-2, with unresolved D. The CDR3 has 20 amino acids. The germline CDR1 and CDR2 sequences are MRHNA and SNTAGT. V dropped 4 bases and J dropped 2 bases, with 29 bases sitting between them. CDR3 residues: CASSVSVLQLGRQQNYGYTF. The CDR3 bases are TGTGCCAGCAGTGTATCGGTTTTGCAGTTAGGCCGCCAACAAAACTATGGCTACACCTTC.

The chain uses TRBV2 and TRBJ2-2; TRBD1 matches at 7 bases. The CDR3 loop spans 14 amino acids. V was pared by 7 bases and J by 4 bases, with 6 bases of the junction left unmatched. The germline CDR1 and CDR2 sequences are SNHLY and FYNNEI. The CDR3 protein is CASKETGPTGELFF. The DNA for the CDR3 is TGTGCCAGCAAGGAGACAGGGCCCACCGGGGAGCTGTTTTTT.

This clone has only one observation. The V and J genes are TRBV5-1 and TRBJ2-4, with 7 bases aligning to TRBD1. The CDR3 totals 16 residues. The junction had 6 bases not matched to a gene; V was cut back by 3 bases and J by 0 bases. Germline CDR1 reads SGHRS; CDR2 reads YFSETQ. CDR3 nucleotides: TGCGCCAGCAGCTCCCTGGGACAGCTAGCCAAAAACATTCAGTACTTC. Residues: CASSSLGQLAKNIQYF.

Written as DNA, the CDR3 is TGTGCCAGTAAAAAACCGGGCCACAGTGGAATGAACACTGAAGCTTTCTTT. Encoded protein: CASKKPGHSGMNTEAFF. The chain links TRBV19 to TRBJ1-1; D unclear. The CDR3 runs 17 residues. Germline CDR1 reads LNHDA; CDR2 reads SQIVND (reference sequence). Trimming took off 7 bases at V and 0 bases at J, with 21 bases between the two ends.

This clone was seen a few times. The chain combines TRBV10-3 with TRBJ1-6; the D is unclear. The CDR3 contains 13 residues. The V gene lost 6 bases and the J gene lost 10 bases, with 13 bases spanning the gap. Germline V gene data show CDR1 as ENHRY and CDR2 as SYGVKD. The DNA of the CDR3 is TGTGCCATCAGCCCCCCGGCGGGCTCACCCCTCCACTTT. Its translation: CAISPPAGSPLHF.

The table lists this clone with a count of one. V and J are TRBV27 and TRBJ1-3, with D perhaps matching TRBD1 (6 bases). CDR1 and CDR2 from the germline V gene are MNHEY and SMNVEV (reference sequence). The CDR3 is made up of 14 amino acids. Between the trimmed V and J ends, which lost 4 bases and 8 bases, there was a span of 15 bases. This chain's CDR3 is CASSSTGLRHTIYF. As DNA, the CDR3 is TGTGCCAGCAGTTCGACAGGCCTCAGACACACCATATATTTT.

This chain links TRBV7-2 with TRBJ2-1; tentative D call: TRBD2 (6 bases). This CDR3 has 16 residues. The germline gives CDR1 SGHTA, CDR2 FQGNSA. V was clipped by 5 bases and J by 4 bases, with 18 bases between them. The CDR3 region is CASSAPGTGAYNEQFF. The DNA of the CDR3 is TGTGCCAGCAGCGCTCCCGGGACTGGGGCTTACAATGAGCAGTTCTTC.

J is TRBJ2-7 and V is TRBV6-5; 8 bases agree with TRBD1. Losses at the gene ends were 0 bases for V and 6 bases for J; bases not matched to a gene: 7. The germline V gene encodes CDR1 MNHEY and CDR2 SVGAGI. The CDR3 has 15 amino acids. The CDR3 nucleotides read TGTGCCAGCAGTTACTCACGGGACAGGCCCGGCGAGCAGTACTTC. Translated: CASSYSRDRPGEQYF.

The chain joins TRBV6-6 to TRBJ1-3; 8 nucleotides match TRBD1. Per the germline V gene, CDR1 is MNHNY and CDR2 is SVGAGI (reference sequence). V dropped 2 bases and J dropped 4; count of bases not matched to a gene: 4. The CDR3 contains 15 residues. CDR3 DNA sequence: TGTGCCAGCAGTTACCAGGGGGCTATGGGAAACACCATATATTTT. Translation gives CASSYQGAMGNTIYF.

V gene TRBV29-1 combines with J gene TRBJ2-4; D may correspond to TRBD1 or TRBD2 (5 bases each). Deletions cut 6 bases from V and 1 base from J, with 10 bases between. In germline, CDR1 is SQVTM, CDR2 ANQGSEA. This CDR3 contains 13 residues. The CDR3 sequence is CSVGPGAKNIQYF. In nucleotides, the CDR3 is TGCAGCGTGGGACCAGGGGCCAAAAACATTCAGTACTTC.

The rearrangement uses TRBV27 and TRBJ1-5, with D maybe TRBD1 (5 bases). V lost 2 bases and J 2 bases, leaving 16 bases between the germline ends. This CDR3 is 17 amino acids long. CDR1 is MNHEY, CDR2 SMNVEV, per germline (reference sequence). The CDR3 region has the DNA TGTGCCAGCAGTTTAGGGCAGGGTGATAAGGGCAATCAGCCCCAGCATTTT. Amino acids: CASSLGQGDKGNQPQHF.

The CDR3 sequence is CASKQGLTNTEAFF. CDR3 nucleotide sequence: TGTGCCAGCAAGCAGGGGTTAACAAACACTGAAGCTTTCTTT. The chain is built from TRBV6-5 and TRBJ1-1; perhaps TRBD1 as D (6 bases). The CDR3 contains 14 residues. CDR1 and CDR2 (germline): MNHEY, SVGAGI. Deletions cut 7 bases from V and 2 bases from J, with 14 bases between.

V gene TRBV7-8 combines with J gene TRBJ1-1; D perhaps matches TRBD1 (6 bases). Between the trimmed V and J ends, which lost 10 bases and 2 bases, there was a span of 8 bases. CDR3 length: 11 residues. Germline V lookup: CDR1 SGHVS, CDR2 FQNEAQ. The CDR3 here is CATGENTEAFF. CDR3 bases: TGTGCCACAGGGGAAAACACTGAAGCTTTCTTT.

As DNA, the CDR3 is TGTGCCAGCAGCCGACCGGGACAGGGGTACACTGAAGCTTTCTTT. Its translation: CASSRPGQGYTEAFF. The chain employs TRBV6-1 and TRBJ1-1; 10 positions match TRBD1. V lost 6 bases to trimming and J lost 3 bases; unmatched junction nucleotides: 7. This CDR3 contains 15 residues. Germline V CDR1 and CDR2: MNHNS, SASEGT.

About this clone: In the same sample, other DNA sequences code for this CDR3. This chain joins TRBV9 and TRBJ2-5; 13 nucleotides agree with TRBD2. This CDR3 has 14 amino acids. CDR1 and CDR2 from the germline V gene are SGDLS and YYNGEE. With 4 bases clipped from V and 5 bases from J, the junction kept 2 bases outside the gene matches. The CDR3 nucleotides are TGTGCCAGCAGCAGGGGACTAGCGGGGGAGACCCAGTACTTC. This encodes CASSRGLAGETQYF.

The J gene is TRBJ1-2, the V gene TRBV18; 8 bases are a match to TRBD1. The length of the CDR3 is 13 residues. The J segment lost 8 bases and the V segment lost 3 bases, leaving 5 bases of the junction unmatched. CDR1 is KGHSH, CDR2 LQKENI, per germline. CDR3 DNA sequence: TGTGCCAGCTCACCGGGACAGGAGATCGGCTACACCTTC. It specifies CASSPGQEIGYTF.

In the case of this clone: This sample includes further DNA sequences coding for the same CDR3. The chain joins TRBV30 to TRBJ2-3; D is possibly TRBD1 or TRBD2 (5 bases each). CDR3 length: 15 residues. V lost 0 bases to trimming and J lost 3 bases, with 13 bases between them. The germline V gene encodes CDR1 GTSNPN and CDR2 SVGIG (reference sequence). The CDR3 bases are TGTGCCTGGAGTGTACGTAGAGGGGCGACAGATACGCAGTATTTT. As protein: CAWSVRRGATDTQYF.

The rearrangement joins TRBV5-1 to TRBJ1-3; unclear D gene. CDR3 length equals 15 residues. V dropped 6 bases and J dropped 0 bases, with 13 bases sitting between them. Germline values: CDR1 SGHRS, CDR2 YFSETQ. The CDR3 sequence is CASKDDRGSGNTIYF. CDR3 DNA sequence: TGCGCCAGCAAAGACGATCGCGGCTCTGGAAACACCATATATTTT.

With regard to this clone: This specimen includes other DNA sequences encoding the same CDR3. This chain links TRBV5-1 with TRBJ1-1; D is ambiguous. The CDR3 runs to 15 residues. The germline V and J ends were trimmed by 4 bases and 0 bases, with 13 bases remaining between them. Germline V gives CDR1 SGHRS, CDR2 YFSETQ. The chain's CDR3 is CASSPPLGMNTEAFF. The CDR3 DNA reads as TGCGCCAGCAGCCCCCCTTTGGGCATGAACACTGAAGCTTTCTTT.

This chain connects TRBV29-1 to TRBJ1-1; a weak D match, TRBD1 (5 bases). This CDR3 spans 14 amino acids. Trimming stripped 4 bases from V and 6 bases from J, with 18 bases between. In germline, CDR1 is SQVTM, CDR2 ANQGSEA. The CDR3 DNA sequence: TGCAGCGTTGTCCACAGGCTGGCGTGGTCTGAAGCTTTCTTT. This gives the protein CSVVHRLAWSEAFF.

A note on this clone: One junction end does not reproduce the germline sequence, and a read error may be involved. The CDR3 nucleotides read TGTGCCAGCAGGGAAGGACAGGGGGCAGGCGAGCAGTACTTC. Translation: CASREGQGAGEQYF. The chain employs TRBV2 and TRBJ2-7, with 11 nucleotides matching TRBD1. This CDR3 comprises 14 residues. The V gene's germline CDR1 is SNHLY and CDR2 FYNNEI.

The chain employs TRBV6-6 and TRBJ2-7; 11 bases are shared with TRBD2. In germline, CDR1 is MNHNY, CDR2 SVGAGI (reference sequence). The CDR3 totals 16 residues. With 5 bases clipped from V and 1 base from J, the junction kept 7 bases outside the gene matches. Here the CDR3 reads CASSNLGTSGSYEQYF. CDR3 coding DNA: TGTGCCAGCAGTAATCTCGGGACTAGCGGTTCCTACGAGCAGTACTTC.

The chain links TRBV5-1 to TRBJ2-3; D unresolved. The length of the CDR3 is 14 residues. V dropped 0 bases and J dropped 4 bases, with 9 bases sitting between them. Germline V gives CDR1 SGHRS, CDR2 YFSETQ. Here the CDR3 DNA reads TGCGCCAGCAGCTTGGACGGTTGGGCAGATACGCAGTATTTT. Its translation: CASSLDGWADTQYF.

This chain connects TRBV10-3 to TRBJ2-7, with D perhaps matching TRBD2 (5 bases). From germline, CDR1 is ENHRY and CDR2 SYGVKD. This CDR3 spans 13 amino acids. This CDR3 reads CASNGEGSYEQYF. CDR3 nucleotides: TGTGCTTCGAACGGCGAGGGATCCTACGAGCAGTACTTC.

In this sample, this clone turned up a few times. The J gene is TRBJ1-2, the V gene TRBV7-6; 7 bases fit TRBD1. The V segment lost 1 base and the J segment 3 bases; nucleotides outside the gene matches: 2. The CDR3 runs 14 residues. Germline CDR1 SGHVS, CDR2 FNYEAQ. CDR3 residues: CASSLETGYYGYTF. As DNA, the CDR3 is TGTGCCAGCAGCTTAGAGACAGGGTACTATGGCTACACCTTC.